This T cell receptor (beta chain) was retrieved from a study of T cells in Graves' hyperthyroidism and ophthalmopathy. There were TCR beta CDR3 regions amplified from RNA transcripts. A first-round RT-PCR of the TCR CDR3 used the HTBI primer set. A single record per CDR3 protein comes from TCRdb applying MiXCR to the multiplex PCR reads. This sample has hundreds of thousands of distinct CDR3 sequences, with approximately 15% found just once. With regard to this clonotype: Antigen: not known.

The authors took PBMCs from 8.5 to 10 ml fresh peripheral blood. Deletions cut 2 bases from V and 8 bases from J, with 12 bases between. Germline lookup yields CDR1 SQVTM and CDR2 ANQGSEA. The CDR3 length is 12 residues. Study conclusions and caveats: Most thyroid-expanded clonotypes above 0.001 were also found in blood.

V gene TRBV29-1 combines with J gene TRBJ1-1; tentative D call: TRBD1 (5 bases). The sequencing input was blood. This TCR derives from a woman aged 18-29 years with Graves' hyperthyroidism. CDR3 in amino acids: CSVERGVREAFF. The CDR3 DNA is TGCAGCGTTGAAAGAGGGGTGAGGGAAGCTTTCTTT.